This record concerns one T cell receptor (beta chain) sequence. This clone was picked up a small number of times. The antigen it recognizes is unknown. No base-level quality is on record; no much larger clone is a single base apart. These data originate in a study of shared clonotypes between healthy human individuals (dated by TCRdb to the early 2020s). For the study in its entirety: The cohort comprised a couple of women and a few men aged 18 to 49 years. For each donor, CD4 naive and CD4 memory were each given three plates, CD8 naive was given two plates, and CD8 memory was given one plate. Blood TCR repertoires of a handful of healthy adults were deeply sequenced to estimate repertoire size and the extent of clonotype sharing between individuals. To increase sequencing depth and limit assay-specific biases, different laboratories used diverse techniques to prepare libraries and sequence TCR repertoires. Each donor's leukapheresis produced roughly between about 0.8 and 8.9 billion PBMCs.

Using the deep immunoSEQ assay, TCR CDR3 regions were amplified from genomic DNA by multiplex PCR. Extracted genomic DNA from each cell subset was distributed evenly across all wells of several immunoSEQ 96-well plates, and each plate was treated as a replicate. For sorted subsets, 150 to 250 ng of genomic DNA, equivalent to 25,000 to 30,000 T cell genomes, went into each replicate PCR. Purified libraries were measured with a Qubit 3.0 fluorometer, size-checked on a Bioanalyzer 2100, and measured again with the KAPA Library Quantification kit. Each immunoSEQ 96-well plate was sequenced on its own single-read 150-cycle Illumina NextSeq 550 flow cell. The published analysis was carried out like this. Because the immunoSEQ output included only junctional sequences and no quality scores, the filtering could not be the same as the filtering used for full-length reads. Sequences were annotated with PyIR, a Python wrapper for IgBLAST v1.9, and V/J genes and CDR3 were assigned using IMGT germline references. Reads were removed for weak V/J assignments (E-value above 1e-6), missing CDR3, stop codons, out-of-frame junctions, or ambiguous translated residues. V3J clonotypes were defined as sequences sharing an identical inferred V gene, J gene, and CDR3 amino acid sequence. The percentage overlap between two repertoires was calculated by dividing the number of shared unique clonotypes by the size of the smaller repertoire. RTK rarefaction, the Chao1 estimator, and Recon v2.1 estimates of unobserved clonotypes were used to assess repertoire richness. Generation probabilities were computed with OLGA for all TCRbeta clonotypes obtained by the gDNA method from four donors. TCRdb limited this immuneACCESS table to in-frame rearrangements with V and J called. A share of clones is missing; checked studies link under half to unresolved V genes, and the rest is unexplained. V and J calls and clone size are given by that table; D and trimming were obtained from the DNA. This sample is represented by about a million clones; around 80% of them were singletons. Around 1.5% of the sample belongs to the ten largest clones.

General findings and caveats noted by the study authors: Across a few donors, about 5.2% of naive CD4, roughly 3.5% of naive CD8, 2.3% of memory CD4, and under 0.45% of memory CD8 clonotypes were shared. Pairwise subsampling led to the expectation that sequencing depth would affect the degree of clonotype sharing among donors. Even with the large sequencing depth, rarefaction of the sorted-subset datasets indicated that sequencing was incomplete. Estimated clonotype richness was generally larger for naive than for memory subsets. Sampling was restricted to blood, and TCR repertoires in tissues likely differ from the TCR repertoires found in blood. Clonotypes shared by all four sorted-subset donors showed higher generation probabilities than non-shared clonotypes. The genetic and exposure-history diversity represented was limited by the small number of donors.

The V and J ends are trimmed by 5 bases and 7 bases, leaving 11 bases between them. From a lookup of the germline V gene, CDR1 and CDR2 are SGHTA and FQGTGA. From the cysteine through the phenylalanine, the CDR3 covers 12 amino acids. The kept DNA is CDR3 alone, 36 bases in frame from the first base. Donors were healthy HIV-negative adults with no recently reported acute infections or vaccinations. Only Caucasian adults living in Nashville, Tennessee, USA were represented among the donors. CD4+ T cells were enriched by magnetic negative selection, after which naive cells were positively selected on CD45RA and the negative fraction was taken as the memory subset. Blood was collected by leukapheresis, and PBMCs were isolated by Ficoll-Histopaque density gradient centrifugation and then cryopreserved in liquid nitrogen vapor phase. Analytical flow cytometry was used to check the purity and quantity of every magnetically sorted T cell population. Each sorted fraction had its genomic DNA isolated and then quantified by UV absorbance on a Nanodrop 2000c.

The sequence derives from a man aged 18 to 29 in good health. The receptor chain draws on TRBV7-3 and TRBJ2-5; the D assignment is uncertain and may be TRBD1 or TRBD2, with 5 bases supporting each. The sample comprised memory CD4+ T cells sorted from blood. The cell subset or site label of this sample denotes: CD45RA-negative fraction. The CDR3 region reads CASSAVGGTQYF. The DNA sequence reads TGTGCCAGCAGCGCCGTTGGGGGGACCCAGTACTTC.